What follows describes a single T cell receptor beta chain. The antigen is not known. This sample is drawn from a study of cytomegalovirus exposure and HLA in healthy donors. Study results and limitations: Specificity for CMV antigens was confirmed in vitro for a few of the CMV-associated chains. The study labeled roughly 160 TCR beta chains cytomegalovirus-associated.

Method: immunoSEQ multiplex PCR; TCRdb's copy keeps in-frame clones and lacks some. The sample consists of about 110,000 clones, 88% of them appearing once. The CDR3 spans 13 residues. V lost 4 bases, J lost 7 bases, and 10 bases stayed unmatched. The germline V gene has CDR1 SQVTM and CDR2 ANQGSEA. The chain employs TRBV29-1 and TRBJ2-7, with TRBD1 matching 7 bases. The receptor was isolated from a woman in her 30s in good health and CMV-seropositive. Sequencing input: PBMCs. Written as DNA, the CDR3 is TGCAGCGTTGCCTTGACAGGGCTGGGGGAGCAGTACTTC. The encoded protein is CSVALTGLGEQYF.